The 8 T cell receptor beta chains reported below all come from one sample, sequenced in a study of blood T cell repertoires in COVID-19. TCRdb's table, derived via immunoSEQ multiplex PCR, lists solely in-frame clones and lacks some. The sample holds about 240,000 clones, around 85% seen once. The specimen was peripheral blood. The receptors derive from an elderly woman with acute or convalescent COVID-19.

As for this clone: The sample contains more than one DNA sequence encoding this CDR3. The gene calls are TRBV19 and TRBJ1-5, with TRBD1 identical over 9 bases. CDR1 and CDR2 from the germline V gene are LNHDA and SQIVND (reference sequence). V lost 4 bases to trimming and J lost 6 bases; unmatched junction nucleotides: 4. The CDR3 length is 14 residues. The CDR3 nucleotides read TGTGCCAGTAGTACCACAGGGGGCGGTCAGCCCCAGCATTTT. Its translation is CASSTTGGGQPQHF. Together with reference TRBV19 and TRBJ1-5, the CDR3 gives the full variable domain: DGGITQSPKYLFRKEGQNVTLSCEQNLNHDAMYWYRQDPGQGLRLIYYSQIVNDFQKGDIAEGYSVSREKKESFPLTVTSAQKNPTAFYLCASSTTGGGQPQHFGDGTRLSIL.

This clone was seen a few times. The rearrangement joins TRBV7-9 to TRBJ2-3; a weak D match, TRBD1 (5 bases). Germline values: CDR1 SEHNR, CDR2 FQNEAQ (reference sequence). This CDR3 is built from 14 residues. Deletions cut 5 bases from V and 4 bases from J, with 13 bases between. Here the CDR3 DNA reads TGTGCCAGCAGCCAGGGTGGAAGCGCAGATACGCAGTATTTT. It specifies CASSQGGSADTQYF.

The rearrangement uses TRBV9 and TRBJ2-1, with TRBD2 matching over 13 bases. After removal of 4 bases from V and 5 bases from J, the junction contained 6 bases not matched to a gene. CDR3 length equals 16 residues. Looked up from germline, CDR1 is SGDLS and CDR2 is YYNGEE. The CDR3 DNA reads TGTGCCAGCAGCCCACGGGGACTAGCGGGGAACAATGAGCAGTTCTTC. This codes for CASSPRGLAGNNEQFF.

This sequence joins TRBV5-1 and TRBJ2-2, with 8 bases fitting TRBD2. V was pared by 4 bases and J by 4 bases, with 6 bases of the junction left unmatched. Germline loops: CDR1 SGHRS, CDR2 YFSETQ. The CDR3 has 15 residues. CDR3 DNA sequence: TGCGCCAGCAGCACCCCGGGAGGGACCACCGGGGAGCTGTTTTTT. Protein: CASSTPGGTTGELFF. The full variable domain, rest sourced from reference TRBV5-1 and TRBJ2-2, is KAGVTQTPRYLIKTRGQQVTLSCSPISGHRSVSWYQQTPGQGLQFLFEYFSETQRNKGNFPGRFSGRQFSNSRSEMNVSTLELGDSALYLCASSTPGGTTGELFFGEGSRLTVL.

This sequence joins TRBV15 and TRBJ2-5; possible D gene TRBD2, 5 bases. The CDR3 extends over 12 amino acids. In germline, CDR1 is LNHNV, CDR2 YYDKDF (reference sequence). V was clipped by 2 bases and J by 5 bases, with 6 bases between them. The CDR3 here is CATSRRGETQYF. CDR3 in DNA: TGTGCCACCAGCAGACGAGGGGAGACCCAGTACTTC.

This sequence joins TRBV4-1 and TRBJ2-1; the D gene is possibly TRBD1 (6 bases). Trimming stripped 4 bases from V and 10 bases from J, with 14 bases between. There are 13 residues in the CDR3. Per germline, CDR1 MGHRA and CDR2 YSYEKL. The CDR3 DNA is TGCGCCAGCAGCCTTCAAACAGGGTGGGAGCAGTTCTTC. Protein sequence: CASSLQTGWEQFF.

The chain is built from TRBV7-3 and TRBJ2-1; tentative D call: TRBD1 (5 bases). The CDR3 is made up of 15 amino acids. Trimming cost V 4 bases and J 0 bases, with 10 bases left between them. The germline V gene has CDR1 SGHTA and CDR2 FQGTGA. The CDR3 DNA sequence: TGTGCCAGCAGCTCGGACATTTCCTCCTACAATGAGCAGTTCTTC. This sequence encodes CASSSDISSYNEQFF.

The chain joins TRBV6-5 to TRBJ2-1; TRBD1 agrees at 7 bases. V lost 5 bases and J lost 0; bases outside the gene matches: 4. The length of the CDR3 is 15 residues. Germline values: CDR1 MNHEY, CDR2 SVGAGI. In nucleotides, the CDR3 is TGTGCCAGCAGTAGGACAGGCACCTCCTACAATGAGCAGTTCTTC. Residues: CASSRTGTSYNEQFF.